One sample yielded the 7 T cell receptor beta chains listed below, sequenced in a study of lymphopenia after photon versus proton radiotherapy. The data were produced by immunoSEQ multiplex PCR, yet TCRdb's version contains in-frame clones alone and is incomplete. The table lists about 22,000 clones, about 90% of them singletons. This sample comprised peripheral blood, obtained from a patient treated with proton-based radiotherapy. These receptors all come from a woman in her 70s with pancreatic cancer. Some clones in this sample may be carry-over from other donors' samples.

The V gene is TRBV5-4, the J gene TRBJ2-3, with TRBD2 matching 12 bases. The J segment lost 4 bases and the V segment lost 4 bases, leaving 7 bases of the junction unmatched. This CDR3 has 16 residues. CDR1 is SGHNT and CDR2 is YYREEE in the germline V gene (reference sequence). CDR3 DNA sequence: TGTGCCAGCAGCCGACCACTAGCGGGAGGAGCAGATACGCAGTATTTT. It encodes CASSRPLAGGADTQYF.

This chain uses TRBV28 with TRBJ1-2; a possible D gene is TRBD1 (5 bases). V lost 6 bases to trimming and J lost 6 bases, with 14 bases between them. The CDR3 runs to 13 residues. From germline, CDR1 is MDHEN and CDR2 SYDVKM. The CDR3: CASRRGYSDGYTF. In nucleotides, the CDR3 is TGTGCCAGCAGGAGGGGCTATTCGGATGGCTACACCTTC.

The gene calls are TRBV6-6 and TRBJ1-6; 7 positions agree with TRBD1. The CDR3 contains 15 residues. The junction had 3 bases not matched to a gene; V was cut back by 2 bases and J by 5 bases. Germline CDR1 MNHNY, CDR2 SVGAGI (reference sequence). The CDR3 bases are TGTGCCAGCAGTTACGTCCAGGGGGATAATTCACCCCTCCACTTT. Its translation is CASSYVQGDNSPLHF.

The CDR3 reads CASSLGSGFPPAVTDTQYF. The CDR3 region has the DNA TGTGCCAGCAGCTTAGGTTCGGGGTTCCCCCCCGCAGTCACAGATACGCAGTATTTT. The rearrangement links TRBV7-9 to TRBJ2-3, with a weak D call TRBD2 (5 bases). Germline V gives CDR1 SEHNR, CDR2 FQNEAQ (reference sequence). Trimming left V 1 base short and J 2 bases short, with 22 bases between. The CDR3 is 19 amino acids.

The V and J genes are TRBV7-9 and TRBJ2-7; D may be TRBD2 (6 bases). Trimming removed 0 bases at V and 6 bases at J, with 15 bases between. Germline CDR1 SEHNR, CDR2 FQNEAQ (reference sequence). The CDR3 length is 15 residues. As DNA, the CDR3 is TGTGCCAGCAGCTTAGCCCCACCAGGGCGGGGCGAGCAGTACTTC. Its protein product is CASSLAPPGRGEQYF.

This CDR3 reads CASSLESSYEQYF. The CDR3 DNA reads as TGTGCCAGCAGCTTAGAGAGCTCCTACGAGCAGTACTTC. The chain couples TRBV11-2 to TRBJ2-7; D gene uncertain. Trimming removed 0 bases at V and 0 bases at J, with 3 bases between. The CDR3 totals 13 residues. Germline CDR1 is SGHAT and CDR2 is FQNNGV.

V is TRBV6-1 and J is TRBJ2-1; 11 bases align to TRBD2. V was clipped by 8 bases and J by 7 bases; unmatched bases: 7. In germline, CDR1 is MNHNS, CDR2 SASEGT. The CDR3 length is 14 residues. The CDR3 reads CASATSGRGNEQFF. In DNA, the CDR3 is TGTGCCAGCGCTACTAGCGGGAGAGGTAATGAGCAGTTCTTC.